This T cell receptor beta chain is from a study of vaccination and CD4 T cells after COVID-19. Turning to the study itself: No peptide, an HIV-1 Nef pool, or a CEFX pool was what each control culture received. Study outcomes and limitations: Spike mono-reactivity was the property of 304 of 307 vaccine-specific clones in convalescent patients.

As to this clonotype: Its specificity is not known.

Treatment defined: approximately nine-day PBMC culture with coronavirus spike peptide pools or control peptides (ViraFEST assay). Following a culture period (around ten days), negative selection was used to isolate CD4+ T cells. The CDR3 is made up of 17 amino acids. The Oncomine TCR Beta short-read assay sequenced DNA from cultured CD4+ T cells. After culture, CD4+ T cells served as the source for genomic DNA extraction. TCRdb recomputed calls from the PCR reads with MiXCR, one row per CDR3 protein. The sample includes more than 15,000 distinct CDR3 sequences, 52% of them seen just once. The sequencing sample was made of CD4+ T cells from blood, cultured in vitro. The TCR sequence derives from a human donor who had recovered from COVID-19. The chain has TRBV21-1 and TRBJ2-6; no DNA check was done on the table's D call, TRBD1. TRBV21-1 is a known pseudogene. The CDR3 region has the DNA TGTGCCAGCAGCAAATGGTCGGCAGGGTCTGGGGCCAACGTCCTGACTTTC. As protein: CASSKWSAGSGANVLTF.